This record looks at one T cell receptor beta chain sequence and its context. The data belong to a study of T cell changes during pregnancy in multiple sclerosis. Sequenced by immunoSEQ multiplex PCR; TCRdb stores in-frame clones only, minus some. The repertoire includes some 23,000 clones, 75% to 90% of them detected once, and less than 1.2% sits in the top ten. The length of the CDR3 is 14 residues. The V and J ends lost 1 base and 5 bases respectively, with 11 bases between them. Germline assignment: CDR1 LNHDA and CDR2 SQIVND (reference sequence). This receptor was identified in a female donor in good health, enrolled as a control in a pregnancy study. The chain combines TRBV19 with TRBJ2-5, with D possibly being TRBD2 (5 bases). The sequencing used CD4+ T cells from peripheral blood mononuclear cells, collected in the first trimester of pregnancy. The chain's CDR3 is CASSIGGFRETQYF. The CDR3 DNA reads TGTGCCAGTAGTATAGGCGGGTTTCGGGAGACCCAGTACTTC.